This entry concerns a single TCR beta chain. Germline CDR1 SNHLY, CDR2 FYNNEI. The CDR3 is made up of 16 amino acids. Trimming removed 6 bases from V and 3 bases from J; junction bases left unmatched: 8. These data belong to a study of cytomegalovirus exposure and HLA in healthy donors. The PCR had 60 Vbeta and 13 Jbeta primers. Sequenced by immunoSEQ multiplex PCR; TCRdb stores in-frame clones only, minus some. The sample has some 180,000 clones, over 65% seen once. The V gene is TRBV2, the J gene TRBJ2-3, with 11 bases that match TRBD2. This sequence was found in a man between 18 and 35 years old in good health and CMV-seronegative. The specimen sequenced was PBMCs. The CDR3 sequence is CASRALAGGSTDTQYF. The CDR3 coding sequence is TGTGCCAGCAGAGCCTTAGCGGGAGGGTCGACAGATACGCAGTATTTT.